A single sample gave rise to the 28 T cell receptor beta chains below, sequenced in a study of T cell responses to AZD1222 COVID-19 vaccine. Repertoires were generated with immunoSEQ multiplex PCR, while TCRdb's copy carries only in-frame clones and drops some. The table lists roughly 150,000 clones, roughly 92% of them singletons. Sequencing used peripheral blood, obtained 28 days after the second AZD1222 dose. The receptors originated from an adult who received the AZD1222 COVID-19 vaccine.

This chain joins TRBV18 and TRBJ1-4; perhaps TRBD1 as D (5 bases). The germline V gene has CDR1 KGHSH and CDR2 LQKENI. V lost 4 bases, J lost 6 bases, and 9 bases lay in between. The CDR3 spans 13 residues. Written as DNA, the CDR3 is TGTGCCAGCTCACTCACAGGTTATGAAAAACTGTTTTTT. It is translated as CASSLTGYEKLFF.

The rearrangement joins TRBV3-1 (or the pseudogene TRBV3-2) to TRBJ1-2; D is uncertain. There are 16 residues in the CDR3. Germline values: CDR1 LGHDT, CDR2 YNNKEL (reference sequence). Trimming took off 1 base at V and 3 bases at J, with 15 bases between the two ends. CDR3 amino acids: CASSQGPAGSDYGYTF. The DNA for the CDR3 is TGTGCCAGCAGCCAAGGACCGGCTGGCAGCGACTATGGCTACACCTTC.

Only one count was recorded for this clone. This rearrangement joins TRBV7-9 to TRBJ2-7; D gene ambiguous. V was shortened by 6 bases and J by 2 bases, with 5 bases between the two germline ends. Per the germline V gene, CDR1 is SEHNR and CDR2 is FQNEAQ (reference sequence). The CDR3 has 11 residues. The CDR3 loop is CASSSTYEQYF. CDR3 bases: TGTGCCAGCAGTTCTACCTACGAGCAGTACTTC.

V gene TRBV29-1 combines with J gene TRBJ1-2; 9 bases fit TRBD1. Germline V gene sequence: CDR1 SQVTM, CDR2 ANQGSEA. The CDR3 is 15 amino acids. Trimming at V came to 4 bases and at J to 8 bases, leaving 14 bases not matched to a gene. The CDR3 DNA is TGCAGCGTTGTAAAGACGGAGACAGGGGGATCGGGCTACACCTTC. This encodes CSVVKTETGGSGYTF.

The rearrangement links TRBV7-2 to TRBJ2-2; D remains ambiguous. The CDR3 contains 13 residues. V shed 6 bases and J shed 10 bases, with 15 bases lying between them. Germline V gene lookup returns CDR1 SGHTA and CDR2 FQGNSA. The CDR3 nucleotides read TGTGCCAGCAGTCTAGGTGGGTCGACGGAGCTGTTTTTT. Encoded protein: CASSLGGSTELFF.

The genes are TRBV19 and TRBJ2-7, with D perhaps given as TRBD1 or TRBD2 (5 bases each). Per germline, CDR1 LNHDA and CDR2 SQIVND (reference sequence). The CDR3 is 14 amino acids. Trimming took 6 bases from V and 2 from J, leaving 14 bases between them. This CDR3 reads CASSGAGYAYEQYF. The DNA for the CDR3 is TGTGCCAGTAGCGGGGCAGGCTATGCCTACGAGCAGTACTTC.

V usage is TRBV28 and J usage is TRBJ2-7; tentatively, D is TRBD1 (6 bases). Per germline, CDR1 MDHEN and CDR2 SYDVKM. Deletions cut 8 bases from V and 0 bases from J, with 17 bases between. This CDR3 comprises 15 residues. The CDR3 DNA reads as TGTGCCAGCCGTTCTGGGCAGGGGAGCTCCTACGAGCAGTACGTC. Protein sequence: CASRSGQGSSYEQYV.

This chain uses TRBV7-8 with TRBJ2-2; D unresolved. Germline assignment: CDR1 SGHVS and CDR2 FQNEAQ. V was cut by 1 base and J by 3 bases, with 9 bases left in between. CDR3 length equals 15 residues. The CDR3 loop is CASSLEGLDTGELFF. The CDR3 nucleotides are TGTGCCAGCAGCTTAGAGGGTCTTGACACCGGGGAGCTGTTTTTT.

The genes are TRBV9 and TRBJ1-3; D might be TRBD1 (5 bases). Trimming took 3 bases from V and 0 from J, leaving 13 bases between them. Germline V lookup: CDR1 SGDLS, CDR2 YYNGEE. This CDR3 comprises 16 residues. CDR3 residues: CASSGTITGSGNTIYF. The CDR3, as DNA: TGTGCCAGCAGCGGGACAATTACAGGCTCTGGAAACACCATATATTTT. The full variable domain, rest sourced from reference TRBV9 and TRBJ1-3, is DSGVTQTPKHLITATGQRVTLRCSPRSGDLSVYWYQQSLDQGLQFLIQYYNGEERAKGNILERFSAQQFPDLHSELNLSSLELGDSALYFCASSGTITGSGNTIYFGEGSWLTVV.

The gene calls are TRBV24-1 and TRBJ2-1; D may be TRBD1 or TRBD2 (7 bases each). This CDR3 has 17 residues. In germline, CDR1 is KGHDR, CDR2 SFDVKD. Trimming cost V 4 bases and J 6 bases, with 21 bases left between them. The CDR3 DNA follows: TGTGCCACCAGTGACATTTCGGGGAGGGGGCGCGTCAATGAGCAGTTCTTC. Protein sequence: CATSDISGRGRVNEQFF.

The chain uses TRBV29-1 and TRBJ2-6; D tentatively reads TRBD1 or TRBD2 (5 bases each). The CDR3 sequence is 14 residues long. Germline V CDR1 and CDR2: SQVTM, ANQGSEA. V lost 7 bases to trimming and J lost 4 bases, with 14 bases between them. The CDR3 DNA sequence: TGCAGCGCCTCGGGGCCTTCGGGGGCCAACGTCCTGACTTTC. Residues: CSASGPSGANVLTF.

V and J are TRBV18 and TRBJ2-7, with 8 bases aligning to TRBD1. The CDR3 is made up of 14 amino acids. CDR1 KGHSH and CDR2 LQKENI come from the germline V gene. V was clipped by 2 bases and J by 3 bases; unmatched bases: 3. In DNA, the CDR3 is TGTGCCAGCTCACCATCGGGACAGGACTACGAGCAGTACGTC. Amino acids: CASSPSGQDYEQYV.

The chain combines TRBV6-2 or TRBV6-3 with TRBJ2-2; the D gene could be TRBD1 or TRBD2 (5 bases each). The CDR3 totals 18 residues. CDR1 and CDR2 from the germline V gene are MNHEY and SVGEGT. Trimming took off 5 bases at V and 6 bases at J, with 25 bases between the two ends. The CDR3 is CASSTLTTGTDSAGELFF. CDR3 sequence (DNA): TGTGCCAGCAGTACACTAACAACGGGGACCGACTCGGCCGGGGAGCTGTTTTTT.

The chain employs TRBV30 and TRBJ1-1; D remains ambiguous. The V end was cut by 0 bases, the J end by 11 bases, with 13 bases between. Germline V gene data show CDR1 as GTSNPN and CDR2 as SVGIG (reference sequence). CDR3 length: 12 residues. CDR3 sequence: CAWSVLPQAAFF. In DNA, the CDR3 is TGTGCCTGGAGTGTACTCCCTCAGGCGGCTTTCTTT.

The V gene is TRBV6-5, the J gene TRBJ1-3; 8 nucleotides align to TRBD1. Unmatched junction bases numbered 6, after V lost 8 bases and J lost 0 bases. Germline-derived CDR1 and CDR2 are MNHEY and SVGAGI. This CDR3 is 15 amino acids long. The CDR3 DNA reads TGTGCCAGCCAAATAGGGACAGGCTCTGGAAACACCATATATTTT. It specifies CASQIGTGSGNTIYF.

V usage is TRBV7-9 and J usage is TRBJ2-5; unclear D gene. Trimming pared 5 bases from V and 2 bases from J, leaving 12 bases between. The CDR3 length is 14 residues. CDR1 is SEHNR and CDR2 is FQNEAQ in the germline V gene (reference sequence). As DNA, the CDR3 is TGTGCCAGCAGCCTAAGTCTAGGGCAAGAGACCCAGTACTTC. Encoded protein: CASSLSLGQETQYF.

This chain uses TRBV6-5 with TRBJ1-5, with TRBD1 matching 8 bases. This CDR3 is 13 amino acids long. CDR1 MNHEY and CDR2 SVGAGI come from the germline V gene. The V gene end was trimmed by 7 bases and the J gene end by 7 bases; junction bases not matched to a gene: 6. CDR3 region: CASMEGQGQPQHF. In DNA, the CDR3 is TGTGCCAGCATGGAAGGACAGGGACAGCCCCAGCATTTT.

The DNA for the CDR3 is TGTGCCAGCAGTGAGGGGCAGCCAGCGCTTTACGAGCAGTACGTC. Encoded protein: CASSEGQPALYEQYV. V and J are TRBV2 and TRBJ2-7, with D perhaps matching TRBD1 (5 bases). Trimming pared 3 bases from V and 4 bases from J, leaving 16 bases between. The CDR3 consists of 15 residues. The germline V gene has CDR1 SNHLY and CDR2 FYNNEI.

The V and J genes are TRBV4-1 and TRBJ2-5, with a possible D match to TRBD2 (5 bases). This CDR3 is built from 15 residues. Germline assignment: CDR1 MGHRA and CDR2 YSYEKL. V was clipped by 4 bases and J by 2 bases, with 14 bases between them. The CDR3 DNA reads TGCGCCAGCAGCCCCCGAGGGTCGAGTCAAGAGACCCAGTACTTC. Encoded protein: CASSPRGSSQETQYF.

The rearrangement uses TRBV27 and TRBJ2-5; TRBD1 matches at 10 bases. The CDR3 extends over 14 amino acids. Germline V gene lookup returns CDR1 MNHEY and CDR2 SMNVEV (reference sequence). J lost 2 bases, V lost 3 bases, and 0 bases had no gene match. As DNA, the CDR3 is TGTGCCAGCAGTTTGGACAGGGGGCAAGAGACCCAGTACTTC. Its protein is CASSLDRGQETQYF.

CDR3 nucleotide sequence: TGCGCCAGCAGCGGCGGGGCTACTAACTATGGCTACACCTTC. Encoded protein: CASSGGATNYGYTF. The rearrangement joins TRBV5-1 to TRBJ1-2, with D possibly matching TRBD1 (5 bases). V was clipped by 4 bases and J by 0 bases, with 10 bases between them. Germline V lookup: CDR1 SGHRS, CDR2 YFSETQ. This CDR3 contains 14 residues.

The chain recombines TRBV30 with TRBJ1-2; a weak D match, TRBD1 (6 bases). Trimming left V 1 base short and J 6 bases short, with 18 bases between. The V gene's germline CDR1 is GTSNPN and CDR2 SVGIG (reference sequence). The CDR3 extends over 15 amino acids. CDR3 nucleotide sequence: TGTGCCTGGAGTGCGGGAAGGGGGAGGCCCAATGGCTACACCTTC. Its translation is CAWSAGRGRPNGYTF. The whole variable domain, remainder taken from reference TRBV30 and TRBJ1-2, is SQTIHQWPATLVQPVGSPLSLECTVEGTSNPNLYWYRQAAGRGLQLLFYSVGIGQISSEVPQNLSASRPQDRQFILSSKKLLLSDSGFYLCAWSAGRGRPNGYTFGSGTRLTVV.

The chain employs TRBV24-1 and TRBJ2-2, with 7 bases lining up with TRBD1. V shed 8 bases, J shed 1 base, and the junction held 6 bases outside the gene matches. The CDR3 spans 15 residues. From germline, CDR1 is KGHDR and CDR2 SFDVKD. The CDR3 DNA reads as TGTGCCACCATGGGGGACAGCGGGAACACCGGGGAGCTGTTTTTT. It is translated as CATMGDSGNTGELFF.

The rearrangement joins TRBV15 to TRBJ2-7; D remains unclear. Trimming left V 0 bases short and J 1 base short, with 13 bases between. This CDR3 has 16 residues. In germline, CDR1 is LNHNV, CDR2 YYDKDF (reference sequence). As DNA, the CDR3 is TGTGCCACCAGCAGAGATCGGGTAGACCTATCCTACGAGCAGTACGTC. It is translated as CATSRDRVDLSYEQYV.

The rearrangement uses TRBV4-1 and TRBJ2-1; D unclear. V was pared by 4 bases and J by 7 bases, with 11 bases between. Germline loops: CDR1 MGHRA, CDR2 YSYEKL. CDR3 length: 13 amino acids. The CDR3 sequence is CASSPETQNEQFF. CDR3 DNA sequence: TGCGCCAGCAGCCCAGAAACGCAGAATGAGCAGTTCTTC.

This rearrangement joins TRBV24-1 to TRBJ2-1; possible D gene TRBD1, 6 bases. CDR3 length: 15 residues. Germline CDR1 KGHDR, CDR2 SFDVKD. V gave up 3 bases and J gave up 7 bases, with 15 bases separating them. CDR3 DNA: TGTGCCACCAGTGATCCAGGGGTTAGGGGGAATGAGCAGTTCTTC. Residues: CATSDPGVRGNEQFF.

This clone came up once. The rearrangement uses TRBV14 and TRBJ2-2; weak D call: TRBD1 (5 bases). The CDR3 covers 12 residues. Germline CDR1 is SGHDN and CDR2 is FVKESK. The V end lost 6 bases, the J end lost 6 bases, and 8 bases lay between the germline ends. Here the CDR3 DNA reads TGTGCCAGCAGTCAGGGTCCCGGGGAGCTGTTTTTT. Residues: CASSQGPGELFF.

V and J are TRBV30 and TRBJ1-1; the match to TRBD1 covers 7 bases. V lost 4 bases to trimming and J lost 0 bases; unmatched junction nucleotides: 8. CDR3 length equals 15 residues. Germline CDR1 reads GTSNPN; CDR2 reads SVGIG (reference sequence). The CDR3 nucleotides read TGTGCCTGGACCCGGGACAGACTAATGAACACTGAAGCTTTCTTT. Protein: CAWTRDRLMNTEAFF.